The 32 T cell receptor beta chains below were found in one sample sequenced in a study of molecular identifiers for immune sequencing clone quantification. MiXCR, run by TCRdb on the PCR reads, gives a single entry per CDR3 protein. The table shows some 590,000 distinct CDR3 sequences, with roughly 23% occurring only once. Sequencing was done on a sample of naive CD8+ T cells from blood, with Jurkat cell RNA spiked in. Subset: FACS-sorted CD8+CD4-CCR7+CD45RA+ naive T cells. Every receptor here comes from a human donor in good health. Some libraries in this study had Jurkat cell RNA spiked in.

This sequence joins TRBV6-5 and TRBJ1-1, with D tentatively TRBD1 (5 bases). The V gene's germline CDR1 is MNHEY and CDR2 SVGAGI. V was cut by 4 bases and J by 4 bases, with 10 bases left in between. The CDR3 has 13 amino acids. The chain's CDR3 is CASSSGWGTEAFF. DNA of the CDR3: TGTGCCAGCAGTTCAGGGTGGGGCACTGAAGCTTTCTTT.

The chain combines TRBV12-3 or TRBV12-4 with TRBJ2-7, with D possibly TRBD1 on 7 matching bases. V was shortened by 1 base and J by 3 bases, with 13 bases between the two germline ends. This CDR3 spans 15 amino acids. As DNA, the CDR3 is TGTGCCAGCAGTTTAGGTGCGGGGACAGTCTACGAGCAGTACTTC. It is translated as CASSLGAGTVYEQYF.

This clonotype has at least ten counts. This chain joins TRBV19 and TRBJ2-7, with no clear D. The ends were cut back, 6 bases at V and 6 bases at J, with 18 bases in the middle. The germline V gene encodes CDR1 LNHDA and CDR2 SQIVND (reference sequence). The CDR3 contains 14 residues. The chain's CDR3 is CASSLHAGSGEQYF. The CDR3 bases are TGTGCCAGTAGCCTTCACGCAGGTTCCGGCGAGCAGTACTTC.

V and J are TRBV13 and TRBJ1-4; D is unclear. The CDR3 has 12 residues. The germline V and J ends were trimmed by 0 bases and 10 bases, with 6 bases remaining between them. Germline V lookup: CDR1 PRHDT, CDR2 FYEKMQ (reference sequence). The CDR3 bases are TGTGCCAGCAGCTTAGGCCTGGGAAAACTGTTTTTT. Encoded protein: CASSLGLGKLFF.

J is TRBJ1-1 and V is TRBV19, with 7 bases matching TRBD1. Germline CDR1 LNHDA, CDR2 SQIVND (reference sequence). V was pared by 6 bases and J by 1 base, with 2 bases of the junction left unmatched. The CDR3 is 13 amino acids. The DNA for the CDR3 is TGTGCCAGTAGGGCAGGGGGGAACACTGAAGCTTTCTTT. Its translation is CASRAGGNTEAFF.

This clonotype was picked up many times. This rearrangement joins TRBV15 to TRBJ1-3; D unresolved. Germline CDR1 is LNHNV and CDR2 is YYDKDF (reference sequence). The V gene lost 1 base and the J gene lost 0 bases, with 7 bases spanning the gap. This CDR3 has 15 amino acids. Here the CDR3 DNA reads TGTGCCACCAGCAGAGTGAGCGACTCTGGAAACACCATATATTTT. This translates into CATSRVSDSGNTIYF.

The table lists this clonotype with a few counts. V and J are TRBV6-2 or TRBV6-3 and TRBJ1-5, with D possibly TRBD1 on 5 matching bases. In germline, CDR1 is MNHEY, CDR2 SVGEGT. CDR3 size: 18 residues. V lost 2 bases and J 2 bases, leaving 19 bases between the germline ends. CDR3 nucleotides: TGTGCCAGCAGTTACACCGTGGGGGTGAGTAGGGGCAATCAGCCCCAGCATTTT. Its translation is CASSYTVGVSRGNQPQHF.

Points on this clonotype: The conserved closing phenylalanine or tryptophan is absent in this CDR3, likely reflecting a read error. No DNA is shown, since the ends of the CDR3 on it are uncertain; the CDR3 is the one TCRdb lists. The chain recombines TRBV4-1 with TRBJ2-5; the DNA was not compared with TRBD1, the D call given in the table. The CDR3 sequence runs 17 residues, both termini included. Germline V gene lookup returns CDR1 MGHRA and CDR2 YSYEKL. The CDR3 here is CASSQPNRDLFQETQCV.

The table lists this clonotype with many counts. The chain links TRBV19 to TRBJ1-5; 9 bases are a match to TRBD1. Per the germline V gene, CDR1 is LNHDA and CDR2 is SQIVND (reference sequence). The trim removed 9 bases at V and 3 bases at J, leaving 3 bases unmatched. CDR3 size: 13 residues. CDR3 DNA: TGTGCCAGCCGGGACAGGGACAATCAGCCCCAGCATTTT. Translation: CASRDRDNQPQHF.

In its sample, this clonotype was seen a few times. This chain's CDR3 is CASSQDREGYNSPLHF. The CDR3 nucleotides are TGTGCCAGCAGCCAAGATCGGGAGGGATATAATTCACCCCTCCACTTT. The V call is TRBV14, the J call TRBJ1-6; D unresolved. V gave up 0 bases and J gave up 4 bases, with 10 bases separating them. The CDR3 extends over 16 amino acids. Germline assignment: CDR1 SGHDN and CDR2 FVKESK. Combining the CDR3 with reference TRBV14 and TRBJ1-6 gives the whole variable domain EAGVTQFPSHSVIEKGQTVTLRCDPISGHDNLYWYRRVMGKEIKFLLHFVKESKQDESGMPNNRFLAERTGGTYSTLKVQPAELEDSGVYFCASSQDREGYNSPLHFGNGTRLTVT.

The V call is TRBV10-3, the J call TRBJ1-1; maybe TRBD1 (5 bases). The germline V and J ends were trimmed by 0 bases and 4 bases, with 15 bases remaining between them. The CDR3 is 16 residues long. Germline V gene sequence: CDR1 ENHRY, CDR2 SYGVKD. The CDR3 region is CAISESRGLAGTEAFF. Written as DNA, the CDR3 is TGTGCCATCAGTGAGTCTCGGGGCCTGGCGGGCACTGAAGCTTTCTTT.

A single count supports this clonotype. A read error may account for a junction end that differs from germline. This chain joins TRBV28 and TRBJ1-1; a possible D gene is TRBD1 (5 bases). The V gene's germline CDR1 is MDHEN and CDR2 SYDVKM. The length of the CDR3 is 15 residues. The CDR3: CASNLIQGGGTEAFF. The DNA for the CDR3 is TGTGCCAGCAATTTAATCCAGGGTGGCGGCACTGAAGCTTTCTTT.

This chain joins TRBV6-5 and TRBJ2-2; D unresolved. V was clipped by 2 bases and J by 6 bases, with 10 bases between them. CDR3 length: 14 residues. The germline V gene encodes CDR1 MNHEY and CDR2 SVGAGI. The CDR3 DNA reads TGTGCCAGCAGTTACGCTTCGGGTCCCGGGGAGCTGTTTTTT. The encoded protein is CASSYASGPGELFF.

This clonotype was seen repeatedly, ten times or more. The CDR3 coding sequence is TGTGCCAGCAGTTTTGGGACTTCTGAAGCTTTCTTT. It yields the protein CASSFGTSEAFF. The chain joins TRBV12-3 or TRBV12-4 to TRBJ1-1; tentative D call: TRBD1 (5 bases). Trimming cost V 3 bases and J 6 bases, with 8 bases left between them. This CDR3 region has 12 residues.

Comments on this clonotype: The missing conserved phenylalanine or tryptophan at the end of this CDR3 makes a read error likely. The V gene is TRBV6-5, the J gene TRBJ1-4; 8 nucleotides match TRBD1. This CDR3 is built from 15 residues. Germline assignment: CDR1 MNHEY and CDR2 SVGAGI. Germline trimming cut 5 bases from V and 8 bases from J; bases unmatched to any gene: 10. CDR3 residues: CASSPTGTGWEKLFY. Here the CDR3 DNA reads TGTGCCAGCAGTCCAACCGGGACAGGATGGGAAAAACTGTTTTAT.

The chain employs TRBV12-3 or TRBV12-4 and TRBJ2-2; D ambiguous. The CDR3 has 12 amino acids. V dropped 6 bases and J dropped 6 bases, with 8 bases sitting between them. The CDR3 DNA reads TGTGCCAGCAGCCCCCCTTCCGGGGAGCTGTTTTTT. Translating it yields CASSPPSGELFF.

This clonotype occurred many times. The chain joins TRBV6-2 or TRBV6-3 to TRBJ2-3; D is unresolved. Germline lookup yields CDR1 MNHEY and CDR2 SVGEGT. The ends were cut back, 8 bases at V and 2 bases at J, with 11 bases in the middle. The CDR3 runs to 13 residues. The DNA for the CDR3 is TGTGCCAGCGGCCAGGCGAACACAGATACGCAGTATTTT. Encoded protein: CASGQANTDTQYF.

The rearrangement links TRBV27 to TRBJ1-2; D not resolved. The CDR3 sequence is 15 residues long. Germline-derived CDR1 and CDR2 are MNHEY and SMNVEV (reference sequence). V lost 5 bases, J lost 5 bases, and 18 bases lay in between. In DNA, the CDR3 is TGTGCCAGCAGTCCGACGGCAAACGCTGGATATGGCTACACCTTC. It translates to CASSPTANAGYGYTF.

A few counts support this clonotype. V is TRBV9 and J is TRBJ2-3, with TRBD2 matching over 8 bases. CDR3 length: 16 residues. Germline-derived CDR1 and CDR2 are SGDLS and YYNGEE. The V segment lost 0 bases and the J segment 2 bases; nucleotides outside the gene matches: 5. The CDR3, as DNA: TGTGCCAGCAGCGTAGAAGGCGGGGGGTTCACAGATACGCAGTATTTT. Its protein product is CASSVEGGGFTDTQYF.

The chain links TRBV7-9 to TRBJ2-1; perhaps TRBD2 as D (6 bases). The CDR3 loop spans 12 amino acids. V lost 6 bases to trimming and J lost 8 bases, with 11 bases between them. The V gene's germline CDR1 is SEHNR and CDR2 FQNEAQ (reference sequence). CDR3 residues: CASRALADEQFF. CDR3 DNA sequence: TGTGCCAGCAGGGCTTTAGCGGATGAGCAGTTCTTC.

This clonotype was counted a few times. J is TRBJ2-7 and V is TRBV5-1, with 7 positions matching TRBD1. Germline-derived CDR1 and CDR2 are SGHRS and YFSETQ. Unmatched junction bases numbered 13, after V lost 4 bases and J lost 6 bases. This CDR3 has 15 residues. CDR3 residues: CASSPYEGALVEQYF. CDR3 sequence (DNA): TGCGCCAGCAGCCCTTACGAGGGGGCCTTGGTCGAGCAGTACTTC.

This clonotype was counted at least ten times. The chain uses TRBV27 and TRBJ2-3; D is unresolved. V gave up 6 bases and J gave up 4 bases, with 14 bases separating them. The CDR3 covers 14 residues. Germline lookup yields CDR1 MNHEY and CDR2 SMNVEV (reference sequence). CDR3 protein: CASSFGVKADTQYF. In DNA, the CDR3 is TGTGCCAGCAGCTTTGGAGTCAAGGCAGATACGCAGTATTTT.

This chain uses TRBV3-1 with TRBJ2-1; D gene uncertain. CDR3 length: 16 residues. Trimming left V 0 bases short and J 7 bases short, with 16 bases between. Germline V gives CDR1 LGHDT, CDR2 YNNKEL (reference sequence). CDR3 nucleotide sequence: TGTGCCAGCAGCCAAGATGCGTTACCCTTTGGGAATGAGCAGTTCTTC. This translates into CASSQDALPFGNEQFF.

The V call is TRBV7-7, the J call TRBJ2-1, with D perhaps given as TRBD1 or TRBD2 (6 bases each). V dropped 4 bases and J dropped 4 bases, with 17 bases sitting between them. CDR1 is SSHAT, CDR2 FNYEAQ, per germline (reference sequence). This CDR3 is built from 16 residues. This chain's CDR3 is CASSSQAIGGYNEQFF. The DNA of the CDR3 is TGTGCCAGCAGCTCCCAGGCCATAGGGGGGTACAATGAGCAGTTCTTC.

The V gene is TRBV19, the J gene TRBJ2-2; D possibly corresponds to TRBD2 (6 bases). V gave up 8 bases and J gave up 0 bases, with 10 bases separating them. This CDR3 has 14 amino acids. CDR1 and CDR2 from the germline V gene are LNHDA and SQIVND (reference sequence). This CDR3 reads CASRGVANTGELFF. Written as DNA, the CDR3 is TGTGCCAGTCGCGGGGTGGCGAACACCGGGGAGCTGTTTTTT.

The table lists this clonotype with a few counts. CDR3 residues: CASSAGSGDGTDTQYF. The CDR3 DNA reads TGTGCCAGCAGCGCTGGGAGCGGGGATGGCACAGATACGCAGTATTTT. The chain has TRBV9 and TRBJ2-3, with 7 bases fitting TRBD2. The germline V gene encodes CDR1 SGDLS and CDR2 YYNGEE. CDR3 length equals 16 residues. V lost 3 bases to trimming and J lost 1 base; unmatched junction nucleotides: 8. Complete variable domain (other parts from reference TRBV9 and TRBJ2-3): DSGVTQTPKHLITATGQRVTLRCSPRSGDLSVYWYQQSLDQGLQFLIQYYNGEERAKGNILERFSAQQFPDLHSELNLSSLELGDSALYFCASSAGSGDGTDTQYFGPGTRLTVL.

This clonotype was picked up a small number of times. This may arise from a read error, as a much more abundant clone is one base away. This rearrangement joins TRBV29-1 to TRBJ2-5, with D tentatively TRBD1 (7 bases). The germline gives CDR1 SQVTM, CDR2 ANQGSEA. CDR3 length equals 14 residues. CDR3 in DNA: TGCAGCGTTGAAGGGGCAGGGGGGCAAGAGCCCCAGTACTTC. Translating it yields CSVEGAGGQEPQYF.

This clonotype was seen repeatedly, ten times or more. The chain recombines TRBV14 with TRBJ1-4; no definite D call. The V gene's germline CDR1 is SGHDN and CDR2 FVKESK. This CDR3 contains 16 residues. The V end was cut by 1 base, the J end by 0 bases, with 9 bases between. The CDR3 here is CASSQVFGATNEKLFF. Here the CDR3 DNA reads TGTGCCAGCAGCCAAGTCTTCGGTGCAACTAATGAAAAACTGTTTTTT.

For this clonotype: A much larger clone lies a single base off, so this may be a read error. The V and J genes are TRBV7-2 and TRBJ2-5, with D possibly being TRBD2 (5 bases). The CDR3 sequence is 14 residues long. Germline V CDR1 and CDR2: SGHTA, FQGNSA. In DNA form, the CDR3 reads TGTGCCAGCAGCCCTGGGATGGCGGGCTCTCCCTGGAACTTC. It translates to CASSPGMAGSPWNF.

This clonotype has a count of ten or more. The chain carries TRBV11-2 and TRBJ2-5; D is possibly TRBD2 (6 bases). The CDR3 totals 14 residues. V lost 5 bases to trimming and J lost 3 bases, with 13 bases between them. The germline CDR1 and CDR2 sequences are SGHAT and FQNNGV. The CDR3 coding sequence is TGTGCCAGCAGCCTAGGGACTGGGGAAGAGACCCAGTACTTC. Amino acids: CASSLGTGEETQYF. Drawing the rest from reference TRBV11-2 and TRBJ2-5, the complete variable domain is EAGVAQSPRYKIIEKRQSVAFWCNPISGHATLYWYQQILGQGPKLLIQFQNNGVVDDSQLPKDRFSAERLKGVDSTLKIQPAKLEDSAVYLCASSLGTGEETQYFGPGTRLLVL.

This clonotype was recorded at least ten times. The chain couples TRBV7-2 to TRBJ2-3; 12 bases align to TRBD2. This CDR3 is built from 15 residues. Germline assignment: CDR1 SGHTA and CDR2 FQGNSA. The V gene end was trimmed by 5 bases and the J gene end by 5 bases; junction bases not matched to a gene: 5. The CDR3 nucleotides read TGTGCCAGCAGCGCACTAGCGGGGGGTGTAGATACGCAGTATTTT. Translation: CASSALAGGVDTQYF.

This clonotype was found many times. This CDR3 is CASSPSLGIQPQHF. The CDR3 DNA reads as TGTGCCAGCAGCCCGTCGTTGGGTATCCAGCCCCAGCATTTT. The rearrangement uses TRBV7-2 and TRBJ1-5; no reliable D call. CDR3 size: 14 residues. The ends were cut back, 5 bases at V and 7 bases at J, with 15 bases in the middle. CDR1 and CDR2 (germline): SGHTA, FQGNSA.